This T cell receptor (beta chain) was recovered during a study of human T cells and chemical hapten exposure. TCRdb fed the RACE reads into MiXCR, producing one record per CDR3 protein. The sample yields 30,000 to 40,000 distinct CDR3 sequences, less than 9% seen once. Regarding time point: pre-sensitization, week 0. Treatment meaning: therapeutic diphenylcyclopropenone sensitization with weekly scalp DPC. CDR3 length equals 13 residues. The V end lost 3 bases, the J end lost 4 bases, and 9 bases lay between the germline ends. This clonotype showed up just a few times. Source: whole blood, taken in connection with sensitization to the hapten diphenylcyclopropenone (DPC). The clonotype originates from a woman aged 50 to 60 with alopecia areata. Some clones in this sample may be carry-over from other donors' samples. J is TRBJ1-2 and V is TRBV12-3 or TRBV12-4; the D gene is possibly TRBD1 (5 bases). The CDR3 here is CASSLQGSYGYTF. CDR3 nucleotides: TGTGCCAGCAGTTTGCAGGGAAGCTATGGCTACACCTTC.